A selection of T cell receptor beta chains follows, all from one sample in a study of graft-versus-host responses after intestinal transplantation. Repertoires were generated with immunoSEQ multiplex PCR, while TCRdb's copy carries only in-frame clones and drops some. The sample lists about 92,000 clones; roughly four fifths were seen once. These receptors are not linked to any known antigen. Here the sequenced sample was unstimulated CD8+ T cells sorted from spleen or lymph node cells, taken before intestinal transplant. The receptor set was obtained from a human donor who received an intestinal transplant. Both conserved end residues are part of each CDR3. The D gene is left open where the match is weak. Not every row has a clone size; where given, it reads once, few, many or a size class.

size,J,D,V,CDR3,DNA
-,TRBJ1-4,-,TRBV6-6,CASSYSGRADEKLFF,TGTGCCAGCAGTTACTCAGGGAGGGCCGATGAAAAACTGTTTTTT
-,TRBJ2-1,TRBD1,TRBV5-6,CASSPGQGYNEQFF,TGTGCCAGCAGCCCGGGACAGGGATACAATGAGCAGTTCTTC
-,TRBJ2-7,TRBD1,TRBV2,CASSERTGGPYEQYF,TGTGCCAGCAGTGAGAGGACAGGGGGACCCTACGAGCAGTACTTC
few,TRBJ2-7,-,TRBV4-1,CASSQDVGTYEQYF,TGCGCCAGCAGCCAAGATGTGGGCACCTACGAGCAGTACTTC
once,TRBJ2-3,-,TRBV9,CASSVSDNSGVTDTQYF,TGTGCCAGCAGCGTCTCCGATAATTCGGGAGTGACAGATACGCAGTATTTT
few,TRBJ2-7,-,TRBV30,CAWSEADFFPAEQYF,TGTGCCTGGAGCGAAGCGGACTTTTTTCCCGCGGAGCAGTACTTC
once,TRBJ2-1,-,TRBV4-2,CASSQDSDEQFF,TGTGCCAGCAGCCAAGATTCCGATGAGCAGTTCTTC
-,TRBJ2-5,-,TRBV10-3,CAISDPDSPENVQYF,TGTGCCATCAGTGACCCCGACTCCCCGGAGAATGTGCAGTACTTC
once,TRBJ2-5,-,TRBV9,CASSSTEGYQETQYF,TGTGCCAGCAGCTCCACGGAGGGGTACCAAGAGACCCAGTACTTC
once,TRBJ2-7,-,TRBV11-2,CASSRSFYEQYF,TGTGCCAGCAGCCGCTCCTTCTACGAGCAGTACTTC
once,TRBJ2-1,TRBD2,TRBV7-9,CASSSRGGSTRGYNEQFF,TGTGCCAGCAGCTCGCGAGGAGGCTCTACGCGGGGGTACAATGAGCAGTTCTTC
-,TRBJ2-1,TRBD2,TRBV27,CASSPPGWTGGNEQFF,TGTGCCAGCAGTCCCCCTGGCTGGACGGGGGGCAATGAGCAGTTCTTC
-,TRBJ2-7,TRBD2,TRBV19,CASSIGGDYLSYEQYF,TGTGCCAGTAGTATAGGTGGGGACTACCTCTCCTACGAGCAGTACTTC
-,TRBJ2-1,-,TRBV13,CASSSGGPPTYNEQFF,TGTGCCAGCAGCTCCGGTGGGCCTCCTACCTACAATGAGCAGTTCTTC
-,TRBJ1-1,-,TRBV5-4,CASSLGGQLDTEAFF,TGTGCCAGCAGCTTGGGCGGACAGCTGGACACTGAAGCTTTCTTT
-,TRBJ1-2,-,TRBV30,CAWSERSYGYTF,TGTGCCTGGAGTGAGCGGAGCTATGGCTACACCTTC
once,TRBJ2-7,TRBD1,TRBV29-1,CSVTGGEGYEQYF,TGCAGCGTTACAGGGGGCGAAGGATACGAGCAGTACTTC
once,TRBJ1-1,-,TRBV5-6,CASSLGVGGTEAFF,TGTGCCAGCAGCTTGGGGGTGGGGGGAACTGAAGCTTTCTTT
-,TRBJ1-2,-,TRBV10-2,CASSTDRDYGYTF,TGCGCCAGCAGCACAGACAGAGACTATGGCTACACCTTC
few,TRBJ2-1,-,TRBV6-5,CASSSGGFNEQFF,TGTGCCAGCAGTTCTGGGGGCTTCAATGAGCAGTTCTTC
-,TRBJ2-1,-,TRBV29-1,CSGQGGVAYNEQFF,TGCAGCGGCCAAGGGGGAGTAGCCTACAATGAGCAGTTCTTC
-,TRBJ2-3,TRBD2,TRBV9,CASSGLAGGPSTDTQYF,TGTGCCAGCAGCGGACTAGCGGGGGGCCCTAGCACAGATACGCAGTATTTT
few,TRBJ2-7,TRBD2,TRBV5-6,CASSSLGVGRGRYPYEQYF,TGTGCCAGCAGCTCGTTGGGAGTGGGGCGCGGGAGGTACCCCTACGAGCAGTACTTC
once,TRBJ2-7,-,TRBV7-9,CASSLETAYEQYF,TGTGCCAGCAGCTTAGAGACAGCCTACGAGCAGTACTTC
-,TRBJ2-7,TRBD2,TRBV2,CASTRDSGPPLYEQYF,TGTGCCAGCACGAGGGATAGCGGGCCTCCCCTCTACGAGCAGTACTTC
-,TRBJ2-3,TRBD2,TRBV11-2,CASSWGTSGYTDTQYF,TGTGCCAGCAGCTGGGGGACTAGCGGATACACAGATACGCAGTATTTT
-,TRBJ2-5,TRBD2,TRBV6-1,CAGSDGTSRVETQYF,TGTGCCGGCAGTGATGGGACTAGTAGGGTAGAGACCCAGTACTTC
-,TRBJ2-1,-,TRBV4-1,CASSQEGWGNEQFF,TGCGCCAGCAGCCAAGAGGGATGGGGGAATGAGCAGTTCTTC
-,TRBJ2-1,-,TRBV10-1,CASSELVGGSDEQFF,TGCGCCAGCAGTGAGTTGGTGGGGGGATCGGATGAGCAGTTCTTC
-,TRBJ2-7,-,TRBV30,CAWRRVADEQYF,TGTGCCTGGAGACGGGTGGCAGACGAGCAGTACTTC
-,TRBJ2-3,-,TRBV5-6,CASSWDFFNTDTQYF,TGTGCCAGCAGCTGGGACTTTTTTAACACAGATACGCAGTATTTT
-,TRBJ1-1,TRBD1,TRBV29-1,CSALTGGPGEAFF,TGCAGCGCTTTGACAGGGGGCCCGGGGGAAGCTTTCTTT
once,TRBJ1-1,-,TRBV7-9,CASNSQDTEAFF,TGTGCCAGCAACAGTCAGGACACTGAAGCTTTCTTT
-,TRBJ2-1,TRBD2,TRBV4-1,CASSQERGGREAYNEQFF,TGCGCCAGCAGCCAAGAACGGGGGGGGAGGGAGGCCTACAATGAGCAGTTCTTC
-,TRBJ2-5,TRBD1,TRBV28,CASSLTGVQETQYF,TGTGCCAGCAGTCTTACAGGGGTTCAAGAGACCCAGTACTTC
few,TRBJ2-5,TRBD2,TRBV4-1,CASSQLYPAGGGETQYF,TGCGCCAGCAGCCAACTTTATCCGGCGGGAGGGGGGGAGACCCAGTACTTC
few,TRBJ1-5,TRBD1,TRBV15,CATGEDRAGQPQHF,TGTGCCACCGGGGAGGACAGGGCCGGTCAGCCCCAGCATTTT